Shown below are 32 T cell receptor beta chains from a single sample sequenced in a study of blood T cells in healthy people across ages. Primers used in a second PCR of roughly 7 to 12 cycles were a sample-barcoded 5' primer and a J-beta primer mix. TCRdb processed the 5' RACE reads anew with MiXCR; each CDR3 protein has one entry. The data hold about 680,000 distinct CDR3 sequences, with 45% to 50% observed a single time. The specimen was blood. These receptors came from a woman aged 60-70 years in good health.

The sample holds a few counts of this clonotype. J is TRBJ2-7 and V is TRBV2; 8 bases agree with TRBD2. CDR1 and CDR2 (germline): SNHLY, FYNNEI. V shed 6 bases and J 3 bases; nucleotides not matched to a gene: 7. The CDR3 loop spans 14 amino acids. The CDR3 sequence is CASRQTSGGYEQYF. CDR3 nucleotides: TGTGCCAGCAGGCAAACTAGCGGAGGCTACGAGCAGTACTTC.

This clonotype was counted many times. The chain is built from TRBV4-3 and TRBJ2-2; 9 bases fit TRBD1. V gave up 2 bases and J gave up 6 bases; unmatched junction bases: 13. In germline, CDR1 is LGHNA, CDR2 YSLEER. This CDR3 is 18 amino acids long. The chain's CDR3 is CASSQNMIGQGRPGELFF. CDR3 DNA sequence: TGCGCCAGCAGCCAAAACATGATTGGACAGGGGCGCCCCGGGGAGCTGTTTTTT.

The chain employs TRBV29-1 and TRBJ2-7; 8 bases are a match to TRBD2. Germline V gives CDR1 SQVTM, CDR2 ANQGSEA. The CDR3 contains 15 residues. V was clipped by 4 bases and J by 5 bases; unmatched bases: 13. CDR3 residues: CSVGPPGGFGHEQYF. In DNA form, the CDR3 reads TGCAGCGTTGGGCCGCCGGGAGGGTTCGGCCACGAGCAGTACTTC.

A note on this clonotype: A read error may account for a junction end that differs from germline. This rearrangement joins TRBV6-6 to TRBJ2-5; TRBD1 might be the D (5 bases). Gene TRBJ2-1 matches the end of the DNA better, so the J call may be wrong. Germline-derived CDR1 and CDR2 are MNHNY and SVGAGI (reference sequence). The CDR3 is 14 residues long. CDR3 nucleotide sequence: TGTGCCACCAGTGGGTCGACAGTTCAAGAGACCCAGTTCTTC. This gives the protein CATSGSTVQETQFF.

This chain uses TRBV20-1 with TRBJ2-7; 8 bases align to TRBD1. The CDR3 is 12 residues long. The germline gives CDR1 DFQATT, CDR2 SNEGSKA (reference sequence). The trim removed 7 bases at V and 0 bases at J, leaving 2 bases unmatched. CDR3 amino acids: CSGQGSSYEQYF. The CDR3 region has the DNA TGCAGTGGACAGGGGAGCTCCTACGAGCAGTACTTC.

This chain joins TRBV12-3 or TRBV12-4 and TRBJ2-1; D tentatively fits TRBD1 or TRBD2 (5 bases each). Trimming took 7 bases from V and 0 from J, leaving 13 bases between them. This CDR3 comprises 15 residues. This CDR3 is CASNTEGSSYNEQFF. The CDR3 DNA follows: TGTGCCAGCAATACTGAGGGGAGCTCCTACAATGAGCAGTTCTTC.

With respect to this clonotype: This may stem from a read error, because a much larger clone lies one nucleotide away. The chain joins TRBV6-1 to TRBJ2-1, with D unclear. The last part of the DNA fits TRBJ2-7 better; the J call may be wrong. The germline CDR1 and CDR2 sequences are MNHNS and SASEGT. The CDR3 covers 15 residues. The CDR3, as DNA: TGTGCCAGCAGTGAGATCGGGTCCCCCTACAATGAGCAGTACTTC. Protein: CASSEIGSPYNEQYF.

This chain links TRBV5-1 with TRBJ1-6; D is unclear. The CDR3 has 13 residues. Germline-derived CDR1 and CDR2 are SGHRS and YFSETQ. V lost 4 bases and J 7 bases, leaving 9 bases between the germline ends. The CDR3 region has the DNA TGCGCCAGCAGCCTCGGAAAAAATTCACCCCTCCACTTT. Translation: CASSLGKNSPLHF. Full variable domain (remainder filled in from reference TRBV5-1 and TRBJ1-6): KAGVTQTPRYLIKTRGQQVTLSCSPISGHRSVSWYQQTPGQGLQFLFEYFSETQRNKGNFPGRFSGRQFSNSRSEMNVSTLELGDSALYLCASSLGKNSPLHFGNGTRLTVT.

The chain recombines TRBV4-3 with TRBJ2-3; TRBD2 aligns across 13 bases. V lost 4 bases and J lost 2; bases outside the gene matches: 9. The CDR3 consists of 18 residues. From germline, CDR1 is LGHNA and CDR2 YSLEER. For the CDR3, the DNA is TGCGCCAGCAGCCGGCACCTACTAGCGGGAGGGAACACAGATACGCAGTATTTT. Its protein product is CASSRHLLAGGNTDTQYF.

A note on this clonotype: A read error may account for a junction end that differs from germline. This chain joins TRBV12-3 or TRBV12-4 and TRBJ2-5; tentative D call: TRBD1 (7 bases). The CDR3 totals 13 residues. This chain's CDR3 is CACSFSGGETQYF. Written as DNA, the CDR3 is TGTGCCTGCAGTTTTTCAGGGGGGGAGACCCAGTACTTC.

The chain carries TRBV5-1 and TRBJ2-3, with 14 bases lining up with TRBD2. Germline V gene data show CDR1 as SGHRS and CDR2 as YFSETQ. The V segment lost 4 bases and the J segment 4 bases; nucleotides outside the gene matches: 8. This CDR3 has 17 amino acids. CDR3 nucleotide sequence: TGCGCCAGCAGCCCCGGGACTAGCGGGAGCAGTGCAGATACGCAGTATTTT. Protein sequence: CASSPGTSGSSADTQYF.

The chain uses TRBV28 and TRBJ1-5; D remains ambiguous. CDR1 is MDHEN, CDR2 SYDVKM, per germline. V lost 5 bases and J 0 bases, leaving 11 bases between the germline ends. This CDR3 is built from 15 residues. The CDR3 region is CASSIAHSSNQPQHF. CDR3 coding DNA: TGTGCCAGCAGTATTGCGCACAGTAGCAATCAGCCCCAGCATTTT. Combining the CDR3 with reference TRBV28 and TRBJ1-5 gives the whole variable domain DVKVTQSSRYLVKRTGEKVFLECVQDMDHENMFWYRQDPGLGLRLIYFSYDVKMKEKGDIPEGYSVSREKKERFSLILESASTNQTSMYLCASSIAHSSNQPQHFGDGTRLSIL.

V usage is TRBV28 and J usage is TRBJ2-1; 9 nucleotides agree with TRBD2. Germline CDR1 reads MDHEN; CDR2 reads SYDVKM. The CDR3 spans 16 residues. V shed 4 bases, J shed 2 bases, and the junction held 6 bases outside the gene matches. Here the CDR3 DNA reads TGTGCCAGCAGTTCACCGATAGCGGGGGCCTACAATGAGCAGTTCTTC. It translates to CASSSPIAGAYNEQFF.

The chain couples TRBV12-3 or TRBV12-4 to TRBJ2-7, with D possibly being TRBD2 (5 bases). Trimming pared 6 bases from V and 1 base from J, leaving 10 bases between. The CDR3 is 13 amino acids. The DNA for the CDR3 is TGTGCCAGCAGAGAGAGGGAGTCCTACGAGCAGTACTTC. Its translation is CASRERESYEQYF.

The table lists this clonotype with a few counts. The V call is TRBV10-3, the J call TRBJ1-1, with a tentative D call TRBD1 (5 bases). V shed 6 bases and J shed 6 bases, with 14 bases lying between them. Germline loops: CDR1 ENHRY, CDR2 SYGVKD. The length of the CDR3 is 13 residues. The CDR3 protein is CAIRQGNGAEAFF. The CDR3 nucleotides are TGTGCCATCAGGCAGGGTAATGGGGCTGAAGCTTTCTTT.

The V and J genes are TRBV29-1 and TRBJ2-7, with 7 bases fitting TRBD1. Per the germline V gene, CDR1 is SQVTM and CDR2 is ANQGSEA. The CDR3 runs 15 residues. V lost 7 bases, J lost 5 bases, and 17 bases stayed unmatched. The CDR3 DNA follows: TGCAGCGCCACGCCCGGGACAGATCCTTCCCACGAGCAGTACTTC. Translating gives CSATPGTDPSHEQYF.

The sample holds one count of this clonotype. This chain connects TRBV28 to TRBJ1-1; D is perhaps TRBD1 (6 bases). With 5 bases removed from V and 6 bases from J, the gap between germline ends came to 13 bases. The V gene's germline CDR1 is MDHEN and CDR2 SYDVKM. This CDR3 is built from 13 residues. CDR3 DNA sequence: TGTGCCAGCAGTCCTCAGGGGACGGCTGAAGCTTTCTTT. Translating gives CASSPQGTAEAFF.

Only a few counts were recorded for this clonotype. The gene calls are TRBV14 and TRBJ2-1, with TRBD2 matching over 8 bases. The V and J ends lost 4 bases and 7 bases, in that order; junction bases with no gene match: 9. Germline lookup yields CDR1 SGHDN and CDR2 FVKESK. There are 15 residues in the CDR3. This CDR3 is CASSRLSGSWNEQFF. For the CDR3, the DNA is TGTGCCAGCAGCCGACTGAGCGGGAGTTGGAATGAGCAGTTCTTC.

This sequence joins TRBV5-1 and TRBJ2-3; TRBD1 is a possible D gene (6 bases). CDR3 length: 15 amino acids. The V end lost 5 bases, the J end lost 1 base, and 14 bases lay between the germline ends. Germline lookup yields CDR1 SGHRS and CDR2 YFSETQ. The CDR3 region has the DNA TGCGCCAGCAGACCCGTTGGACAGCGCACAGATACGCAGTATTTT. Amino acids: CASRPVGQRTDTQYF.

The chain links TRBV5-5 to TRBJ2-2, with D possibly matching TRBD1 (5 bases). With 1 base removed from V and 5 bases from J, the gap between germline ends came to 15 bases. The CDR3 is made up of 16 amino acids. Germline CDR1 SGHKS, CDR2 YYEKEE (reference sequence). The CDR3 protein is CASSLIRGAKTGELFF. The CDR3 nucleotides read TGTGCCAGCAGCTTGATTAGGGGCGCAAAGACCGGGGAGCTGTTTTTT.

The rearrangement joins TRBV27 to TRBJ2-2; no clear D gene. Germline V gives CDR1 MNHEY, CDR2 SMNVEV (reference sequence). This CDR3 region has 14 residues. Trimming pared 2 bases from V and 5 bases from J, leaving 9 bases between. CDR3: CASSLGFRTGELFF. The CDR3 nucleotides read TGTGCCAGCAGTTTAGGGTTTAGGACCGGGGAGCTGTTTTTT.

This clonotype was detected only a few times. The V and J genes are TRBV20-1 and TRBJ2-5; perhaps TRBD2 as D (6 bases). Trimming left V 2 bases short and J 1 base short, with 14 bases between. CDR1 DFQATT and CDR2 SNEGSKA come from the germline V gene (reference sequence). CDR3 length equals 15 residues. The CDR3 region has the DNA TGCAGTGCTAGAAATCACCGACTAGGCCAAGAGACCCAGTACTTC. It is translated as CSARNHRLGQETQYF.

The sample holds many counts of this clonotype. As DNA, the CDR3 is TGCAGTGCTAGATGGGACAGGGATGGCTACACCTTC. Its protein is CSARWDRDGYTF. The rearrangement uses TRBV20-1 and TRBJ1-2; 9 bases fit TRBD1. This CDR3 is built from 12 residues. Germline CDR1 is DFQATT and CDR2 is SNEGSKA (reference sequence). V was clipped by 2 bases and J by 6 bases; unmatched bases: 1.

This chain connects TRBV24-1 to TRBJ2-1, with D possibly called TRBD1 or TRBD2 (5 bases each). The CDR3 length is 18 residues. Germline loops: CDR1 KGHDR, CDR2 SFDVKD. V was cut by 2 bases and J by 3 bases, with 19 bases left in between. CDR3 residues: CATSDYGGNLGIYNEQFF. The DNA of the CDR3 is TGTGCCACCAGTGATTATGGGGGTAACCTGGGAATCTACAATGAGCAGTTCTTC.

V usage is TRBV20-1 and J usage is TRBJ2-1, with D hard to call. The ends were cut back, 5 bases at V and 4 bases at J, with 6 bases in the middle. Germline V gene lookup returns CDR1 DFQATT and CDR2 SNEGSKA (reference sequence). The CDR3 totals 11 residues. CDR3 amino acids: CSALVYNEQFF. The CDR3 region has the DNA TGCAGTGCTCTGGTTTACAATGAGCAGTTCTTC.

The rearrangement uses TRBV10-2 and TRBJ2-3; the match to TRBD2 covers 7 bases. The CDR3 length is 14 residues. V trimming: 5 bases; J trimming: 5 bases; junction bases outside the gene matches: 7. Germline CDR1 and CDR2: WSHSY and SAAADI. CDR3 sequence: CASSMAGVRDTQYF. The CDR3 nucleotides are TGCGCCAGCAGTATGGCGGGAGTAAGAGATACGCAGTATTTT.

The chain joins TRBV4-3 to TRBJ2-7, with 8 positions matching TRBD2. CDR1 is LGHNA and CDR2 is YSLEER in the germline V gene. The J segment lost 3 bases and the V segment lost 1 base, leaving 5 bases of the junction unmatched. CDR3 length equals 15 residues. For the CDR3, the DNA is TGCGCCAGCAGCCAAGTCACTAGCGGCTACTACGAGCAGTACTTC. It specifies CASSQVTSGYYEQYF.

The V call is TRBV15, the J call TRBJ2-3; 9 bases are shared with TRBD2. The junction had 14 bases not matched to a gene; V was cut back by 3 bases and J by 4 bases. This CDR3 spans 18 amino acids. CDR1 and CDR2 (germline): LNHNV, YYDKDF (reference sequence). The CDR3: CATSSPLLAGYRADTQYF. CDR3 in DNA: TGTGCCACCAGCAGCCCCCTGCTAGCGGGATATCGCGCAGATACGCAGTATTTT.

The rearrangement uses TRBV20-1 and TRBJ1-2; D uncertain. This CDR3 contains 14 residues. Germline V gene sequence: CDR1 DFQATT, CDR2 SNEGSKA (reference sequence). Trimming took 1 base from V and 1 from J, leaving 10 bases between them. CDR3 coding DNA: TGCAGTGCTAGAGGGGAGGGCATTAACTATGGCTACACCTTC. This translates into CSARGEGINYGYTF.

The rearrangement joins TRBV27 to TRBJ1-6; D remains unclear. Germline V lookup: CDR1 MNHEY, CDR2 SMNVEV (reference sequence). Trimming took off 8 bases at V and 5 bases at J, with 7 bases between the two ends. The CDR3 is made up of 12 amino acids. As DNA, the CDR3 is TGTGCCAGCCGGGCCAATAATTCACCCCTCCACTTT. Amino acids: CASRANNSPLHF.

The chain links TRBV30 to TRBJ2-1; D is unresolved. V gave up 2 bases and J gave up 8 bases, with 1 base separating them. CDR3 length: 9 amino acids. CDR1 is GTSNPN, CDR2 SVGIG, per germline (reference sequence). CDR3 nucleotides: TGTGCCTGGAGTTATGAGCAGTTCTTC. Encoded protein: CAWSYEQFF.

In this sample, this clonotype turned up a few times. A clone one base away is much larger, so this may be a read error. The V gene is TRBV15, the J gene TRBJ2-5; 7 positions agree with TRBD1. The end of the DNA is better explained by TRBJ2-7, so the J call may be wrong. The CDR3 is 14 amino acids. Germline CDR1 LNHNV, CDR2 YYDKDF (reference sequence). In DNA form, the CDR3 reads TGTGCCGCCAGCGTTTCCACGACAGGGACCGAGCAGTACTTC. Its protein product is CAASVSTTGTEQYF.